This TCR beta chain was observed in a study of cytomegalovirus exposure and HLA in healthy donors. Study-wide findings and caveats: With high specificity and sensitivity, the classifier reportedly diagnosed cytomegalovirus status.

This CDR3 is built from 15 residues. The germline V gene encodes CDR1 MDHEN and CDR2 SYDVKM. J gave up 6 bases and V 6 bases, and 8 bases lay outside the gene matches. Assay: immunoSEQ multiplex PCR; the TCRdb copy retains only in-frame clones and omits some. In the table there are approximately 150,000 clones, 86% of which are singletons. Concerning this clone itself: The antigen is unknown.

This TCR came from a man aged 18 to 29 in good health and CMV-seropositive. V is TRBV28 and J is TRBJ2-7; TRBD2 matches 13 bases. The sample consisted of PBMCs. The CDR3 DNA reads as TGTGCCAGCAGCTTAGGGACTAGCGGGATATTCGAGCAGTACTTC. Its translation: CASSLGTSGIFEQYF.